This T cell receptor (beta chain) originates from a study of cytomegalovirus exposure and HLA in healthy donors. General study results and limits: In all likelihood, a cluster of highly shared sequence variants was a sequencing artifact. An analysis that was carried out later associated 17,000 or so TCR beta sequences with HLA alleles at 0.05 false discovery rate.

The ends lost 5 bases at V and 5 bases at J; junction bases unmatched: 11. CDR3 length: 16 residues. CDR1 and CDR2 from the germline V gene are SGHVS and FQNEAQ. This clone was detected a few times. Its target is unknown. This PCR relied on a set of 60 Vbeta primers and 13 Jbeta primers. This table comes from immunoSEQ multiplex PCR, and its TCRdb copy is limited to in-frame clones, with some not included. The data show roughly 100,000 clones, 9.5% to 15% seen once. This receptor was obtained from a man in his forties in good health and CMV-seropositive. The rearrangement joins TRBV7-8 to TRBJ1-5, with 8 bases aligning to TRBD1. Sequencing was carried out using PBMCs. The CDR3 is CASSVRRGQGDQPQHF. The DNA of the CDR3 is TGTGCCAGCAGCGTTAGGAGAGGACAGGGTGATCAGCCCCAGCATTTT.